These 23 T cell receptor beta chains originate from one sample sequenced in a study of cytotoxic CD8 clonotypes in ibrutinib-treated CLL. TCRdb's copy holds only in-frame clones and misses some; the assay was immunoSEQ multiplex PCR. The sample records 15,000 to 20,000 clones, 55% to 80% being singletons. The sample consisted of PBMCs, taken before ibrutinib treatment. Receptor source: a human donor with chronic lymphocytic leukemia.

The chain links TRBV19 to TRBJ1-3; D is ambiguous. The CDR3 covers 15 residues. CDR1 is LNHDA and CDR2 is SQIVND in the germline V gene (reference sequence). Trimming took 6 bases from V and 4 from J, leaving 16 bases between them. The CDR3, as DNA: TGTGCCAGTAGCCCAAGGAAGGCTCGGGGAAACACCATATATTTT. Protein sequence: CASSPRKARGNTIYF.

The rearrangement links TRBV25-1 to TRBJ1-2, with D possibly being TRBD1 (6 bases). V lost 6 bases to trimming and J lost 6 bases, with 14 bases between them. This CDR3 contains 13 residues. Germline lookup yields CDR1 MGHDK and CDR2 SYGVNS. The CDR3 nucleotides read TGTGCCAGCAGATCGACAGGTTTTAATGGCTACACCTTC. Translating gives CASRSTGFNGYTF.

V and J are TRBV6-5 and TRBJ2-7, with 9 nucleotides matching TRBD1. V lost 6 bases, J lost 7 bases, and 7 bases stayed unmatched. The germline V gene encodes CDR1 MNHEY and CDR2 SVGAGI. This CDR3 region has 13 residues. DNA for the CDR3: TGTGCCAGCAGCCTAAGGGACAGGGCAGAGCAGTACTTC. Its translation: CASSLRDRAEQYF.

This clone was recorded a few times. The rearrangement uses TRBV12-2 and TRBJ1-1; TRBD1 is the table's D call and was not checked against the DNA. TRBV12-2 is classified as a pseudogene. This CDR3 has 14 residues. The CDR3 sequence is CASRLLLWAAEAFF. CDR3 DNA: TGTGCAAGTCGCTTATTGTTATGGGCCGCTGAAGCTTTCTTT.

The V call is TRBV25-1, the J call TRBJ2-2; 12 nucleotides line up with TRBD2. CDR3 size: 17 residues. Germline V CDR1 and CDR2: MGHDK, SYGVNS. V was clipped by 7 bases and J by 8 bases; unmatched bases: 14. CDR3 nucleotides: TGTGCCAGCACCCCTCGGCTAGCGGGGGGGGGACCAGGGGAGCTGTTTTTT. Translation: CASTPRLAGGGPGELFF.

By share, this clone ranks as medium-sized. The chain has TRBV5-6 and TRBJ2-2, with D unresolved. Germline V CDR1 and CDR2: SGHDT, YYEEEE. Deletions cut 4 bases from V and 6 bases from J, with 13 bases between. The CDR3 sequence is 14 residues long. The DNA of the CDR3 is TGTGCCAGCAGCCCCTGGACCCGACCCGGGGAGCTGTTTTTT. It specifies CASSPWTRPGELFF. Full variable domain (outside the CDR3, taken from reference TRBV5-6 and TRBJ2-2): DAGVTQSPTHLIKTRGQQVTLRCSPKSGHDTVSWYQQALGQGPQFIFQYYEEEERQRGNFPDRFSGHQFPNYSSELNVNALLLGDSALYLCASSPWTRPGELFFGEGSRLTVL.

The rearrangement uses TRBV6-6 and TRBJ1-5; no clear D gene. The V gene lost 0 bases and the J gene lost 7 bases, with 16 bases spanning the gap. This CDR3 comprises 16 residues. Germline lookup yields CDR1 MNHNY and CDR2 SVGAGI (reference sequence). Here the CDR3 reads CASSYSILRVAQPQHF. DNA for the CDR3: TGTGCCAGCAGTTACTCGATCTTGAGGGTGGCACAGCCCCAGCATTTT.

CDR3 nucleotides: TGTGCCAGCTCACCGACCCAGAGCGGGGGGGCCGCAGATACGCAGTATTTT. Translated: CASSPTQSGGAADTQYF. This chain connects TRBV18 to TRBJ2-3; 10 bases are shared with TRBD2. The J segment lost 4 bases and the V segment lost 3 bases, leaving 10 bases of the junction unmatched. Germline CDR1 and CDR2: KGHSH and LQKENI. This CDR3 contains 17 residues.

The DNA for the CDR3 is TGTGCCAGCAGTGACAGGGGCCACTATGGCTACACCTTC. Translated: CASSDRGHYGYTF. V usage is TRBV2 and J usage is TRBJ1-2; weak D call: TRBD1 (6 bases). Per the germline V gene, CDR1 is SNHLY and CDR2 is FYNNEI. The CDR3 runs to 13 residues. Trimming pared 3 bases from V and 3 bases from J, leaving 8 bases between.

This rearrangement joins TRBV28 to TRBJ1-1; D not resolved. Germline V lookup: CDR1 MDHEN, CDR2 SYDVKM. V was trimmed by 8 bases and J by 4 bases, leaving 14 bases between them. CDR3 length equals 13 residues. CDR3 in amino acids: CASGVGVGTEAFF. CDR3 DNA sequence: TGTGCCAGCGGGGTCGGGGTTGGCACTGAAGCTTTCTTT.

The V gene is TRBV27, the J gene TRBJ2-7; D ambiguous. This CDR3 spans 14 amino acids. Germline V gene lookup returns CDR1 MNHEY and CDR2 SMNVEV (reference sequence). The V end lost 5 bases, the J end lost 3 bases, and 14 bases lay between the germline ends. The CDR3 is CASSPDRSHYEQYF. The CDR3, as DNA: TGTGCCAGCAGTCCCGACCGTTCCCACTACGAGCAGTACTTC.

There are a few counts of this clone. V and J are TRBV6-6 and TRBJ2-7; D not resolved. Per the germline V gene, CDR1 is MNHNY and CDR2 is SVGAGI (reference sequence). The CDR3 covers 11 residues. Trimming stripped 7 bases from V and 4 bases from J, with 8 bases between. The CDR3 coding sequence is TGTGCCAGCACCCTTAATTACGAGCAGTACTTC. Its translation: CASTLNYEQYF.

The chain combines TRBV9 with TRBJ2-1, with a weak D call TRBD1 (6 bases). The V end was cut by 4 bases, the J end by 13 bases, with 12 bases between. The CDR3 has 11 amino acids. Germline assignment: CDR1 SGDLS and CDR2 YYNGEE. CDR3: CASSLSGAQFF. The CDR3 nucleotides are TGTGCCAGCAGCCTTTCAGGGGCCCAGTTCTTC.

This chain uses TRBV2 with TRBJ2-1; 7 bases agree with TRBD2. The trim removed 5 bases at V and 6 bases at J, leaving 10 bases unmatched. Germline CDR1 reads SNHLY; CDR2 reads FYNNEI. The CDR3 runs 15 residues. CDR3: CASSSITSVGNEQFF. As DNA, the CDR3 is TGTGCCAGCAGTTCAATTACTAGCGTAGGCAATGAGCAGTTCTTC.

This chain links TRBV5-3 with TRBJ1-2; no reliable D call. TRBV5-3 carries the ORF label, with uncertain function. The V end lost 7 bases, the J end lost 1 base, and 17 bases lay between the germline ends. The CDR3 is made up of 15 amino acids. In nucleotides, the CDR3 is TGTGCCAGATCCCCGGGGAGCCGACGTAACTATGGCTACACCTTC. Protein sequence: CARSPGSRRNYGYTF.

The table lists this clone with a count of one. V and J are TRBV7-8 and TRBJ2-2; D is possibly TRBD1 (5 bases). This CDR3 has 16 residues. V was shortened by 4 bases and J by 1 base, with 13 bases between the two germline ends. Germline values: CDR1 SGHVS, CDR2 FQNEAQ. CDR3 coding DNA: TGTGCCAGCAGCTCCAGGGTAGCCCAGAACACCGGGGAGCTGTTTTTT. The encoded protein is CASSSRVAQNTGELFF.

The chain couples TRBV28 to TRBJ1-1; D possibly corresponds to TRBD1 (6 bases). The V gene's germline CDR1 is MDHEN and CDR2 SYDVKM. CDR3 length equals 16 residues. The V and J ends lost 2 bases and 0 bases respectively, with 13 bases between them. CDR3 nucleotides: TGTGCCAGCAGTTTAAGGCAGGGGAGGTTGAACACTGAAGCTTTCTTT. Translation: CASSLRQGRLNTEAFF.

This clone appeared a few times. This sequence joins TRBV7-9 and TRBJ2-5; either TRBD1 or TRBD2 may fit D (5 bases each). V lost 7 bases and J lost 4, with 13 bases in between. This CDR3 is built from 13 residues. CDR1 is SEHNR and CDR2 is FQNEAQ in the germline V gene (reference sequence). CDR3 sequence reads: CASTQSGRETQYF. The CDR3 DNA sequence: TGTGCCAGCACCCAGTCAGGGAGAGAGACCCAGTACTTC.

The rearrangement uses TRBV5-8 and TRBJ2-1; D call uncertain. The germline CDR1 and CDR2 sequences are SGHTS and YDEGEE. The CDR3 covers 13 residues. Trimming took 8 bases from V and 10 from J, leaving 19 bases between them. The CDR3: CASHGAGPREQFF. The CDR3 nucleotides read TGTGCCAGTCACGGAGCCGGGCCCCGCGAGCAGTTCTTC.

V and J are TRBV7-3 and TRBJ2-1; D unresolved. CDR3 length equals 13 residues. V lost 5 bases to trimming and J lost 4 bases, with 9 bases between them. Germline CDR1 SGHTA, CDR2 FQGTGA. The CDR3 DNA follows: TGTGCCAGCAGCCCGACCTATTACAATGAGCAGTTCTTC. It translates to CASSPTYYNEQFF.

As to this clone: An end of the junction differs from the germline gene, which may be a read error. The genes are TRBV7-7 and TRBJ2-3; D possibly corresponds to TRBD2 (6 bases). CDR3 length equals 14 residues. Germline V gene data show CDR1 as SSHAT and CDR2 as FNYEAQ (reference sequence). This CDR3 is CASSLGLFTDTQYF. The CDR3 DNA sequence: TGTGCTAGCAGCTTGGGACTTTTCACAGATACGCAGTATTTT.

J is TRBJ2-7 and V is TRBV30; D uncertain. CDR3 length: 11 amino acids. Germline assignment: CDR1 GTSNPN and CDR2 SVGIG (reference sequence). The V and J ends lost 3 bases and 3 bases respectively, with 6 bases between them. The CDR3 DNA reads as TGTGCCTGGAGCCGAGACTACGAGCAGTACTTC. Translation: CAWSRDYEQYF. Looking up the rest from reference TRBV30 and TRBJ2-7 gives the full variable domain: SQTIHQWPATLVQPVGSPLSLECTVEGTSNPNLYWYRQAAGRGLQLLFYSVGIGQISSEVPQNLSASRPQDRQFILSSKKLLLSDSGFYLCAWSRDYEQYFGPGTRLTVT.

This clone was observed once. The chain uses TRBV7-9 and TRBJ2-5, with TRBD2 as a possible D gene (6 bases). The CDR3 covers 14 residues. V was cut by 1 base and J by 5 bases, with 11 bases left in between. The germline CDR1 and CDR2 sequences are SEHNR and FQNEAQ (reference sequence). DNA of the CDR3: TGTGCCAGCAGCTTAGGCGGGGCGGAGGAGACCCAGTACTTC. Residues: CASSLGGAEETQYF.